Following are 14 T cell receptor beta chains from one sample sequenced in a study of blood T cell repertoires in COVID-19. Here immunoSEQ multiplex PCR was the method, and the copy in TCRdb shows in-frame clones only, minus some. The sample contains 30,000 to 35,000 clones, over 90% of which appear only once. Sample: peripheral blood. These receptors were collected from a human donor in a cohort sampled during active COVID-19.

The CDR3 sequence is CASSLELAVTSTDTQYF. In nucleotides, the CDR3 is TGCGCCAGCAGCTTGGAACTAGCGGTCACTAGCACAGATACGCAGTATTTT. The chain carries TRBV5-1 and TRBJ2-3; 8 bases agree with TRBD2. Looked up from germline, CDR1 is SGHRS and CDR2 is YFSETQ. This CDR3 spans 17 amino acids. The V gene end was trimmed by 0 bases and the J gene end by 0 bases; junction bases not matched to a gene: 6. Full variable domain (rest looked up from reference TRBV5-1 and TRBJ2-3): KAGVTQTPRYLIKTRGQQVTLSCSPISGHRSVSWYQQTPGQGLQFLFEYFSETQRNKGNFPGRFSGRQFSNSRSEMNVSTLELGDSALYLCASSLELAVTSTDTQYFGPGTRLTVL.

This sequence joins TRBV25-1 and TRBJ2-1, with TRBD2 matching over 12 bases. Germline values: CDR1 MGHDK, CDR2 SYGVNS. V lost 4 bases to trimming and J lost 6 bases; unmatched junction nucleotides: 10. The CDR3 is 17 amino acids. CDR3 region: CASSGASGRALGNEQFF. Here the CDR3 DNA reads TGTGCCAGCAGTGGAGCTAGCGGGAGGGCCCTCGGCAATGAGCAGTTCTTC.

The DNA for the CDR3 is TGCGCCAGCAGCTTGGGCAGGGATATTCGTAACGAGCAGTACTTC. Protein sequence: CASSLGRDIRNEQYF. V gene TRBV5-1 combines with J gene TRBJ2-7, with TRBD1 as a possible D gene (5 bases). CDR1 is SGHRS, CDR2 YFSETQ, per germline. The V and J ends lost 0 bases and 5 bases respectively, with 15 bases between them. This CDR3 spans 15 amino acids.

The chain employs TRBV28 and TRBJ2-3, with 7 bases lining up with TRBD1. The CDR3 has 16 amino acids. Trimming cost V 6 bases and J 2 bases; bases outside gene matches: 11. The germline V gene has CDR1 MDHEN and CDR2 SYDVKM. In DNA form, the CDR3 reads TGTGCCAGCAGGGGCCAGGACAGGATTTCCACAGATACGCAGTATTTT. This encodes CASRGQDRISTDTQYF. Supplemented by reference TRBV28 and TRBJ2-3, the full variable domain reads DVKVTQSSRYLVKRTGEKVFLECVQDMDHENMFWYRQDPGLGLRLIYFSYDVKMKEKGDIPEGYSVSREKKERFSLILESASTNQTSMYLCASRGQDRISTDTQYFGPGTRLTVL.

The chain joins TRBV6-5 to TRBJ1-6; 7 bases are a match to TRBD1. Germline V gives CDR1 MNHEY, CDR2 SVGAGI. Losses at the gene ends were 8 bases for V and 7 bases for J; bases not matched to a gene: 5. This CDR3 region has 13 residues. CDR3 residues: CASHRGSNSPLHF. The CDR3, as DNA: TGTGCCAGCCACAGGGGCAGCAATTCACCCCTCCACTTT.

The chain joins TRBV27 to TRBJ2-5, with D maybe TRBD2 (5 bases). The CDR3 has 15 amino acids. The V gene lost 2 bases and the J gene lost 5 bases, with 15 bases spanning the gap. Germline assignment: CDR1 MNHEY and CDR2 SMNVEV (reference sequence). The CDR3 DNA reads TGTGCCAGCAGTTTAAGTGGGAGAGGTTGGGAGACCCAGTACTTC. It is translated as CASSLSGRGWETQYF.

V is TRBV19 and J is TRBJ1-2; possibly TRBD1 for D (6 bases). The ends were cut back, 5 bases at V and 3 bases at J, with 13 bases in the middle. This CDR3 comprises 14 residues. Germline V gene lookup returns CDR1 LNHDA and CDR2 SQIVND (reference sequence). The DNA for the CDR3 is TGTGCCAGTAGTCCCCCAGGGGCCCACTATGGCTACACCTTC. This gives the protein CASSPPGAHYGYTF.

The genes are TRBV7-9 and TRBJ1-2; the D is unclear. The CDR3 is made up of 14 amino acids. V dropped 3 bases and J dropped 7 bases, with 15 bases sitting between them. In germline, CDR1 is SEHNR, CDR2 FQNEAQ (reference sequence). The CDR3 coding sequence is TGTGCCAGCAGCTTTAAACGAGGTCCTATTGGCTACACCTTC. This sequence encodes CASSFKRGPIGYTF. Looking up the rest from reference TRBV7-9 and TRBJ1-2 gives the full variable domain: DTGVSQNPRHKITKRGQNVTFRCDPISEHNRLYWYRQTLGQGPEFLTYFQNEAQLEKSRLLSDRFSAERPKGSFSTLEIQRTEQGDSAMYLCASSFKRGPIGYTFGSGTRLTVV.

The rearrangement joins TRBV6-5 to TRBJ1-2; TRBD1 aligns across 9 bases. This CDR3 contains 16 residues. V lost 2 bases and J lost 2; bases outside the gene matches: 6. Germline lookup yields CDR1 MNHEY and CDR2 SVGAGI. CDR3 amino acids: CASSYAGQGRNYGYTF. The DNA of the CDR3 is TGTGCCAGCAGTTACGCCGGACAGGGGAGAAACTATGGCTACACCTTC.

The chain links TRBV4-2 to TRBJ2-1, with 12 bases matching TRBD2. The CDR3 runs to 15 residues. Germline V gene data show CDR1 as LGHNA and CDR2 as YNFKEQ. With V trimmed by 0 bases and J by 9 bases, 3 bases remained unmatched. The CDR3 reads CASSQETSGRGEQFF. The CDR3 nucleotides read TGTGCCAGCAGCCAAGAGACTAGCGGGAGAGGTGAGCAGTTCTTC.

This chain links TRBV5-1 with TRBJ2-3; D is ambiguous. V lost 5 bases to trimming and J lost 0 bases, with 10 bases between them. Germline CDR1 SGHRS, CDR2 YFSETQ. This CDR3 region has 14 residues. Written as DNA, the CDR3 is TGCGCCAGCAGTCCTCGCGGTAGCACAGATACGCAGTATTTT. It specifies CASSPRGSTDTQYF.

V gene TRBV28 combines with J gene TRBJ2-7; 9 positions match TRBD1. CDR3 length: 15 residues. Germline CDR1 reads MDHEN; CDR2 reads SYDVKM. The trim removed 4 bases at V and 4 bases at J, leaving 8 bases unmatched. The CDR3 protein is CASSSHTGGKYEQYF. In nucleotides, the CDR3 is TGTGCCAGCAGTTCGCATACAGGGGGCAAGTACGAGCAGTACTTC.

The chain employs TRBV19 and TRBJ1-4, with TRBD1 matching 7 bases. The germline CDR1 and CDR2 sequences are LNHDA and SQIVND (reference sequence). This CDR3 spans 15 amino acids. Unmatched junction bases numbered 9, after V lost 5 bases and J lost 6 bases. The CDR3 DNA reads as TGTGCCAGTAGTGGGGAGACAGGGACGTATGAAAAACTGTTTTTT. It specifies CASSGETGTYEKLFF.

This rearrangement joins TRBV5-1 to TRBJ1-4; possibly TRBD1 for D (6 bases). The CDR3 is made up of 14 amino acids. Germline V gene lookup returns CDR1 SGHRS and CDR2 YFSETQ. V was cut by 7 bases and J by 3 bases, with 13 bases left in between. The CDR3 nucleotides read TGCGCCAGCGGAACAGGGTCCTCTAATGAAAAACTGTTTTTT. Residues: CASGTGSSNEKLFF.